A single sample gave rise to the 25 T cell receptor beta chains below, sequenced in a study of graft-versus-host responses after intestinal transplantation. The data were produced by immunoSEQ multiplex PCR, yet TCRdb's version contains in-frame clones alone and is incomplete. The sample carries under 100,000 clones, approximately 90% recorded once. These receptors are not linked to any known antigen. Specimen: unstimulated CD8+ T cells sorted from spleen or lymph node cells, collected before transplant. The origin of the receptors is a human donor who was the organ donor for an intestinal transplant.

The chain carries TRBV4-1 and TRBJ2-7, with TRBD2 identical over 8 bases. V lost 0 bases, J lost 4 bases, and 5 bases stayed unmatched. CDR1 and CDR2 (germline): MGHRA, YSYEKL. This CDR3 has 15 amino acids. Written as DNA, the CDR3 is TGCGCCAGCAGCCAAGACGCGGGACTAGGTTACGAGCAGTACTTC. This translates into CASSQDAGLGYEQYF.

The rearrangement joins TRBV4-2 to TRBJ1-5, with D possibly TRBD1 on 5 matching bases. This CDR3 has 15 amino acids. The germline CDR1 and CDR2 sequences are LGHNA and YNFKEQ. The V gene lost 0 bases and the J gene lost 6 bases, with 12 bases spanning the gap. The CDR3 nucleotides are TGTGCCAGCAGCCAAGAGAAGGGGTCGGTTCAGCCCCAGCATTTT. This translates into CASSQEKGSVQPQHF.

J is TRBJ2-7 and V is TRBV29-1; TRBD1 might be the D (5 bases). The CDR3 has 14 residues. Trimming took 5 bases from V and 2 from J, leaving 16 bases between them. Germline CDR1 SQVTM, CDR2 ANQGSEA. CDR3 protein: CSVFDQGPTYEQYF. Written as DNA, the CDR3 is TGCAGCGTTTTCGACCAGGGTCCCACCTACGAGCAGTACTTC.

The CDR3: CASSKGRGEFAYEQYF. The CDR3, as DNA: TGCGCCAGCAGCAAAGGTAGAGGAGAATTTGCCTACGAGCAGTACTTC. The chain joins TRBV4-1 to TRBJ2-7, with no clear D. V was cut by 5 bases and J by 2 bases, with 19 bases left in between. CDR1 is MGHRA, CDR2 YSYEKL, per germline. The length of the CDR3 is 16 residues.

The V gene is TRBV13, the J gene TRBJ1-2; the D is unclear. Trimming stripped 5 bases from V and 4 bases from J, with 8 bases between. Germline assignment: CDR1 PRHDT and CDR2 FYEKMQ (reference sequence). This CDR3 is 12 amino acids long. CDR3 sequence: CASSPRGYGYTF. For the CDR3, the DNA is TGTGCCAGCAGCCCACGGGGCTATGGCTACACCTTC. Full variable domain (rest looked up from reference TRBV13 and TRBJ1-2): AAGVIQSPRHLIKEKRETATLKCYPIPRHDTVYWYQQGPGQDPQFLISFYEKMQSDKGSIPDRFSAQQFSDYHSELNMSSLELGDSALYFCASSPRGYGYTFGSGTRLTVV.

This clone was counted between two and nine times. This sequence joins TRBV19 and TRBJ1-6; D is ambiguous. The CDR3 consists of 16 residues. Per the germline V gene, CDR1 is LNHDA and CDR2 is SQIVND (reference sequence). V was clipped by 0 bases and J by 10 bases, with 16 bases between them. The DNA of the CDR3 is TGTGCCAGTAGTATAGATCGTCACAGTTTGAAATCACCCCTCCACTTT. Translation: CASSIDRHSLKSPLHF.

V and J are TRBV19 and TRBJ2-7; D gene ambiguous. Trimming cost V 5 bases and J 3 bases, with 8 bases left between them. CDR3 length equals 12 residues. Germline loops: CDR1 LNHDA, CDR2 SQIVND (reference sequence). As DNA, the CDR3 is TGTGCCAGTAGTCCGCGTGGCTACGAGCAGTACTTC. It codes for CASSPRGYEQYF.

The chain recombines TRBV4-3 with TRBJ2-7, with 9 bases matching TRBD1. Germline V CDR1 and CDR2: LGHNA, YSLEER. The J segment lost 2 bases and the V segment lost 4 bases, leaving 3 bases of the junction unmatched. The CDR3 is made up of 14 amino acids. The CDR3 here is CASSPNRGPYEQYF. The CDR3 nucleotides read TGCGCCAGCAGCCCCAACAGGGGGCCCTACGAGCAGTACTTC.

This chain joins TRBV4-3 and TRBJ1-1; D remains unclear. Germline V CDR1 and CDR2: LGHNA, YSLEER. The germline V and J ends were trimmed by 5 bases and 4 bases, with 14 bases remaining between them. This CDR3 region has 14 residues. The CDR3 coding sequence is TGCGCCAGCAGCTACGGGAGGCGGACCACTGAAGCTTTCTTT. Protein product: CASSYGRRTTEAFF.

This clone was picked up one time. This chain joins TRBV19 and TRBJ1-2; D is perhaps TRBD1 (6 bases). This CDR3 comprises 16 residues. The germline V gene encodes CDR1 LNHDA and CDR2 SQIVND (reference sequence). The germline V and J ends were trimmed by 10 bases and 2 bases, with 23 bases remaining between them. The CDR3 bases are TGTGCCACCTCACCCGGGGGGCAGGTAATAAACTATGGCTACACCTTC. Translation: CATSPGGQVINYGYTF.

For the CDR3, the DNA is TGTGCCAGCAGCCAGGGCGCTGGAAACACCATATATTTT. This gives the protein CASSQGAGNTIYF. The chain carries TRBV4-2 and TRBJ1-3, with no clear D. The CDR3 is made up of 13 amino acids. Germline CDR1 and CDR2: LGHNA and YNFKEQ. Trimming shortened V by 3 bases and J by 2 bases, and 5 bases separated the two germline ends.

The rearrangement joins TRBV4-1 to TRBJ1-2; no reliable D call. The CDR3 runs to 13 residues. The germline V and J ends were trimmed by 4 bases and 6 bases, with 12 bases remaining between them. The germline CDR1 and CDR2 sequences are MGHRA and YSYEKL. The CDR3 nucleotides are TGCGCCAGCAGCCTATCCCTAAAAGATGGCTACACCTTC. This translates into CASSLSLKDGYTF.

This chain links TRBV4-1 with TRBJ2-2; 9 nucleotides agree with TRBD2. Per germline, CDR1 MGHRA and CDR2 YSYEKL. This CDR3 comprises 16 residues. Trimming cost V 5 bases and J 0 bases; bases outside gene matches: 4. The CDR3 reads CASSMRGGSNTGELFF. DNA of the CDR3: TGCGCCAGCAGCATGCGGGGGGGGTCGAACACCGGGGAGCTGTTTTTT.

The chain couples TRBV12-5 to TRBJ1-5, with a tentative D call TRBD1 (5 bases). Trimming removed 4 bases at V and 7 bases at J, with 11 bases between. Germline V gene data show CDR1 as LGHNT and CDR2 as FRNRAP. This CDR3 contains 13 residues. CDR3 amino acids: CASGSQGIQPQHF. The DNA of the CDR3 is TGTGCTAGTGGTTCCCAGGGCATCCAGCCCCAGCATTTT.

This clone is a singleton in its sample. This chain uses TRBV6-5 with TRBJ2-7; 7 nucleotides agree with TRBD1. The CDR3 sequence is 15 residues long. After removal of 4 bases from V and 0 bases from J, the junction contained 6 bases not matched to a gene. CDR1 and CDR2 (germline): MNHEY, SVGAGI. The CDR3 loop is CASSWGTAVSYEQYF. CDR3 coding DNA: TGTGCCAGCAGTTGGGGGACAGCTGTCTCCTACGAGCAGTACTTC.

The chain employs TRBV28 and TRBJ2-4; TRBD1 is a possible D gene (6 bases). Germline V CDR1 and CDR2: MDHEN, SYDVKM. V lost 5 bases and J lost 8, with 10 bases in between. CDR3 length equals 12 residues. The CDR3 DNA is TGTGCCAGCAGTCAGACAGGAGACATTCAGTACTTC. It translates to CASSQTGDIQYF.

This clone was seen once. The CDR3, as DNA: TGTGCCAGCAGCCAAAGTTCGAGTTCACCCCTCCACTTT. This codes for CASSQSSSSPLHF. The chain joins TRBV7-6 to TRBJ1-6; D not resolved. V lost 5 bases and J lost 9, with 11 bases in between. The CDR3 is 13 residues long. Germline CDR1 SGHVS, CDR2 FNYEAQ.

The chain links TRBV27 to TRBJ1-5, with D unresolved. Per germline, CDR1 MNHEY and CDR2 SMNVEV (reference sequence). Between the trimmed V and J ends, which lost 6 bases and 0 bases, there was a span of 12 bases. There are 15 residues in the CDR3. This chain's CDR3 is CASRKGGYSNQPQHF. CDR3 coding DNA: TGTGCCAGCAGAAAAGGAGGTTATAGCAATCAGCCCCAGCATTTT.

The chain joins TRBV4-1 to TRBJ2-5; D possibly corresponds to TRBD1 (6 bases). V gave up 0 bases and J gave up 4 bases, with 12 bases separating them. Germline CDR1 reads MGHRA; CDR2 reads YSYEKL. This CDR3 contains 15 residues. As DNA, the CDR3 is TGCGCCAGCAGCCAAGATGACAAGGGGGTAGAGACCCAGTACTTC. Protein: CASSQDDKGVETQYF.

This chain uses TRBV7-9 with TRBJ1-5, with D possibly matching TRBD1 (6 bases). Trimming removed 5 bases at V and 4 bases at J, with 12 bases between. This CDR3 is built from 14 residues. The germline gives CDR1 SEHNR, CDR2 FQNEAQ (reference sequence). DNA for the CDR3: TGTGCCAGCAGCCAATCAGGGGTTAATCAGCCCCAGCATTTT. Residues: CASSQSGVNQPQHF.

The chain is built from TRBV6-1 and TRBJ2-7, with D perhaps matching TRBD1 (5 bases). The CDR3 is 14 amino acids. Per germline, CDR1 MNHNS and CDR2 SASEGT. V was trimmed by 2 bases and J by 4 bases, leaving 12 bases between them. The CDR3 DNA sequence: TGTGCCAGCAGTGAATACAGGACGGAGTACGAGCAGTACTTC. Encoded protein: CASSEYRTEYEQYF.

The gene calls are TRBV6-5 and TRBJ2-1; D uncertain. The CDR3 is made up of 13 amino acids. V was shortened by 0 bases and J by 3 bases, with 3 bases between the two germline ends. Germline V gene sequence: CDR1 MNHEY, CDR2 SVGAGI. The CDR3 loop reads CASSYSHYNEQFF. DNA of the CDR3: TGTGCCAGCAGTTACTCACACTACAATGAGCAGTTCTTC.

The chain combines TRBV7-3 with TRBJ1-2; 8 nucleotides match TRBD1. Per germline, CDR1 SGHTA and CDR2 FQGTGA. This CDR3 region has 17 residues. Losses at the gene ends were 6 bases for V and 0 bases for J; bases not matched to a gene: 12. The CDR3 DNA is TGTGCCAGCAGTCGCACGACAGGGGCAGATTCTAACTATGGCTACACCTTC. Amino acid sequence: CASSRTTGADSNYGYTF. Full variable domain (missing parts from reference TRBV7-3 and TRBJ1-2): GAGVSQTPSNKVTEKGKYVELRCDPISGHTALYWYRQSLGQGPEFLIYFQGTGAADDSGLPNDRFFAVRPEGSVSTLKIQRTERGDSAVYLCASSRTTGADSNYGYTFGSGTRLTVV.

This sequence joins TRBV7-8 and TRBJ1-2, with D perhaps TRBD1 (5 bases). CDR3 length equals 15 residues. Germline V lookup: CDR1 SGHVS, CDR2 FQNEAQ. Deletions cut 5 bases from V and 6 bases from J, with 19 bases between. The CDR3 region has the DNA TGTGCCAGCAGCGCCCTAGGGGATACCCCTAATGGCTACACCTTC. Translation: CASSALGDTPNGYTF.

This rearrangement joins TRBV27 to TRBJ2-1, with 12 bases fitting TRBD2. Germline V gene data show CDR1 as MNHEY and CDR2 as SMNVEV (reference sequence). V lost 7 bases, J lost 7 bases, and 5 bases stayed unmatched. The CDR3 runs 14 residues. CDR3 residues: CASMLAGGPNEQFF. The CDR3 nucleotides are TGTGCCAGCATGCTAGCGGGGGGGCCAAATGAGCAGTTCTTC.